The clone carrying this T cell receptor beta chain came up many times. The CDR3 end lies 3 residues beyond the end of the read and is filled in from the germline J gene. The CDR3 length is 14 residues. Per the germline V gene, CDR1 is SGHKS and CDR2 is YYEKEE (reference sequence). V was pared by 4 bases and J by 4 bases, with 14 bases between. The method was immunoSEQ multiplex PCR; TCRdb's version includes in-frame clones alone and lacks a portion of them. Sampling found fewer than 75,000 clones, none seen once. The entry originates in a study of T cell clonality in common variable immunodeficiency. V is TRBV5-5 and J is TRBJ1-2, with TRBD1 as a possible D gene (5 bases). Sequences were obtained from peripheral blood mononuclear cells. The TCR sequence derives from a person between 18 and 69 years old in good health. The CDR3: CASSPGQGIYGYTF. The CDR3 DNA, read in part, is TGTGCCAGCAGCCCCGGGCAGGGCATCTATGGC.